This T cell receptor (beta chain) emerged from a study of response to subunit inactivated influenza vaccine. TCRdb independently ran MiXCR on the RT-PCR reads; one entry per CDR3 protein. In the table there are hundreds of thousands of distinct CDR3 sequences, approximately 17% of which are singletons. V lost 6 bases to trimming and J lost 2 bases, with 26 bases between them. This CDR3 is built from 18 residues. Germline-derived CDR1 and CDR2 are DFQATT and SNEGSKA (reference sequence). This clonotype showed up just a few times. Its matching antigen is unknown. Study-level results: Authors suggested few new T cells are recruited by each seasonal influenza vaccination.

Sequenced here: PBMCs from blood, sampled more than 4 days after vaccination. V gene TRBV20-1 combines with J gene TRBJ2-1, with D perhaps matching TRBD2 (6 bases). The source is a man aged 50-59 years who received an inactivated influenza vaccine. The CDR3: CSAKPTSNRDFPYNEQFF. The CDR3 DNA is TGCAGTGCCAAACCCACCTCTAACCGGGACTTTCCCTACAATGAGCAGTTCTTC.